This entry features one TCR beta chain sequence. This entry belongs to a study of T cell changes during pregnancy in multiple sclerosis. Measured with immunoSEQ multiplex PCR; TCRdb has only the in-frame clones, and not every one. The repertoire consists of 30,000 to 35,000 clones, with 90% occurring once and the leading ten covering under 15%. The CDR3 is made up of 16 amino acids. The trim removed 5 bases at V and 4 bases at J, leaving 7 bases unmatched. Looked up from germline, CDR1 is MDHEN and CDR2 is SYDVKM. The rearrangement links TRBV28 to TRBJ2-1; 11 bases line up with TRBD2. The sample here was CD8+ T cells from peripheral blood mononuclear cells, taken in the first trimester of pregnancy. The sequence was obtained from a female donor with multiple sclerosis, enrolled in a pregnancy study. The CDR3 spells CASSAGLADTYNEQFF. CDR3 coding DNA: TGTGCCAGCAGTGCGGGACTAGCGGATACTTACAATGAGCAGTTCTTC.